A single sample is the source of the 8 T cell receptor beta chains below, sequenced in a study of cytomegalovirus exposure and HLA in healthy donors. The PCR made use of 60 Vbeta and 13 Jbeta primers. Sequencing was performed with immunoSEQ multiplex PCR; in TCRdb, only in-frame clones are kept and a portion is missing. This sample has tens of thousands of clones, with 80% to 90% found just once. Sequencing was performed on PBMCs. The source of these receptors is a woman aged 30 to 39 in good health and CMV-seropositive.

V and J are TRBV10-2 and TRBJ1-2; D remains unclear. This CDR3 contains 15 residues. V was clipped by 0 bases and J by 8 bases, with 16 bases between them. Germline loops: CDR1 WSHSY, CDR2 SAAADI. CDR3 nucleotides: TGCGCCAGCAGTGAGTCGTTGGCCTACCGGCGGGGCTACACCTTC. Amino acids: CASSESLAYRRGYTF.

The rearrangement links TRBV13 to TRBJ2-7; D is uncertain. The germline V gene has CDR1 PRHDT and CDR2 FYEKMQ (reference sequence). The CDR3 is 13 amino acids. V was cut by 5 bases and J by 3 bases, with 11 bases left in between. Written as DNA, the CDR3 is TGTGCCAGCAGCCCCGGAGCAAGCTACGAGCAGTACTTC. Translation gives CASSPGASYEQYF.

The rearrangement links TRBV11-3 to TRBJ1-1; 8 nucleotides agree with TRBD1. Germline assignment: CDR1 SGHNT and CDR2 YENEEA. CDR3 length: 16 residues. After removal of 5 bases from V and 0 bases from J, the junction contained 8 bases not matched to a gene. CDR3 in DNA: TGTGCCAGCAGCCCTGGACAGGGCTCAATGAACACTGAAGCTTTCTTT. Its protein is CASSPGQGSMNTEAFF.

The J gene is TRBJ2-2, the V gene TRBV27; 7 bases are a match to TRBD1. Per the germline V gene, CDR1 is MNHEY and CDR2 is SMNVEV (reference sequence). The V segment lost 2 bases and the J segment 0 bases; nucleotides outside the gene matches: 6. This CDR3 comprises 17 residues. As DNA, the CDR3 is TGTGCCAGCAGTTTAGGACCGGGACAGCCGAACACCGGGGAGCTGTTTTTT. Encoded protein: CASSLGPGQPNTGELFF.

The rearrangement uses TRBV7-9 and TRBJ1-1; TRBD1 is a possible D gene (5 bases). Looked up from germline, CDR1 is SEHNR and CDR2 is FQNEAQ (reference sequence). The length of the CDR3 is 14 residues. V was pared by 5 bases and J by 1 base, with 11 bases between. The CDR3 here is CASSAGQQNTEAFF. CDR3 DNA sequence: TGTGCCAGCAGCGCAGGGCAGCAGAACACTGAAGCTTTCTTT.

The chain couples TRBV30 to TRBJ1-1; 8 bases align to TRBD1. J lost 5 bases, V lost 5 bases, and 4 bases had no gene match. The CDR3 extends over 12 amino acids. In germline, CDR1 is GTSNPN, CDR2 SVGIG (reference sequence). CDR3 residues: CAWGRTGTEAFF. As DNA, the CDR3 is TGTGCCTGGGGGAGGACAGGGACTGAAGCTTTCTTT.

V gene TRBV28 combines with J gene TRBJ1-5; 7 nucleotides line up with TRBD1. After removal of 2 bases from V and 0 bases from J, the junction contained 7 bases not matched to a gene. Germline-derived CDR1 and CDR2 are MDHEN and SYDVKM. The length of the CDR3 is 17 residues. The CDR3 here is CASSLTRGKGSNQPQHF. Written as DNA, the CDR3 is TGTGCCAGCAGTTTAACCAGGGGGAAAGGTAGCAATCAGCCCCAGCATTTT.

The genes are TRBV21-1 and TRBJ2-3; the DNA was not used to check the table's D call, TRBD1. TRBV21-1 is an annotated pseudogene. There are 15 residues in the CDR3. DNA of the CDR3: TGTGCCAGCAGCAAAGGGGGCTATGGAGAAGATACGCAGTATTTT. Protein product: CASSKGGYGEDTQYF.